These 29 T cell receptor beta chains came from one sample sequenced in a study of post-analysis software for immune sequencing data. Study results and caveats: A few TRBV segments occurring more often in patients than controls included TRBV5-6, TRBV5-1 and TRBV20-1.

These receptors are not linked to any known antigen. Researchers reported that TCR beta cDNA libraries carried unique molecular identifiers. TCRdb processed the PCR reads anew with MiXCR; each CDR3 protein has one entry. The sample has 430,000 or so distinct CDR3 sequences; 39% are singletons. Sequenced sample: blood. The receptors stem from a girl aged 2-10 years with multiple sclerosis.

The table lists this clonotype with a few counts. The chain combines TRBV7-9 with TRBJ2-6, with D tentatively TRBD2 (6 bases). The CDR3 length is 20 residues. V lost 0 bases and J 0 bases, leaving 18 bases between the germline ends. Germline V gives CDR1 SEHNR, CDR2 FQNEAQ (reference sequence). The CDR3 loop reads CASSLAVLAGTVSGANVLTF. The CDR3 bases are TGTGCCAGCAGCTTAGCAGTCCTCGCGGGGACCGTCTCTGGGGCCAACGTCCTGACTTTC.

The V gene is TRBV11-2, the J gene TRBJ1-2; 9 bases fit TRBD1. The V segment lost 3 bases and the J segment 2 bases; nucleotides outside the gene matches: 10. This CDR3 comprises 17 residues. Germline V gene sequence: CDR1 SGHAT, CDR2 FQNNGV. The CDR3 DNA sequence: TGTGCCAGCAGCTTCCGGACCGGGACAGGGATAAACTATGGCTACACCTTC. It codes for CASSFRTGTGINYGYTF.

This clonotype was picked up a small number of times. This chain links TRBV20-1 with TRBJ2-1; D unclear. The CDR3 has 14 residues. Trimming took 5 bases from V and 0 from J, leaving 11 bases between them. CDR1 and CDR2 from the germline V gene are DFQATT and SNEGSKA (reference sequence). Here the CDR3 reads CSAYLRSSYNEQFF. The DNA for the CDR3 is TGCAGTGCTTACCTCAGGAGCTCCTACAATGAGCAGTTCTTC.

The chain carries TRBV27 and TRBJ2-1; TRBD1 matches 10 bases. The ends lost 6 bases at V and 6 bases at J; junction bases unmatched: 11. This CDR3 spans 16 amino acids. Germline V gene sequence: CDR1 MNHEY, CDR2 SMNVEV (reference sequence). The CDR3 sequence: CASRGTGTGVGNEQFF. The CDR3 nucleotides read TGTGCCAGCAGGGGGACCGGGACAGGGGTTGGCAATGAGCAGTTCTTC.

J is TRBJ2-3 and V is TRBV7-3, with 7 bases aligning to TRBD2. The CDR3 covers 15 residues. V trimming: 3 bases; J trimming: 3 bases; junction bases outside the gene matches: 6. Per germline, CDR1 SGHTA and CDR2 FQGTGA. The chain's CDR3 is CASSFTGGKTDTQYF. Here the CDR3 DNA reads TGTGCCAGCAGCTTTACGGGGGGTAAGACAGATACGCAGTATTTT.

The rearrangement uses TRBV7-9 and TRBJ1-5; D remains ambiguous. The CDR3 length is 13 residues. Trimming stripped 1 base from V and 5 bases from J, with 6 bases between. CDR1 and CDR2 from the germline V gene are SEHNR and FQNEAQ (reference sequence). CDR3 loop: CASSLEMDQPQHF. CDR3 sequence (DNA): TGTGCCAGCAGCTTAGAAATGGATCAGCCCCAGCATTTT.

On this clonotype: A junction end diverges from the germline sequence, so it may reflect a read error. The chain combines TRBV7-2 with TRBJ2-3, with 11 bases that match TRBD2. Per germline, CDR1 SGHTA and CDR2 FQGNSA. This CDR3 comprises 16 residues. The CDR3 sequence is CASSLLAGASTDTQYF. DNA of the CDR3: TGCGCCAGCAGCCTACTAGCGGGAGCAAGCACAGATACGCAGTATTTT.

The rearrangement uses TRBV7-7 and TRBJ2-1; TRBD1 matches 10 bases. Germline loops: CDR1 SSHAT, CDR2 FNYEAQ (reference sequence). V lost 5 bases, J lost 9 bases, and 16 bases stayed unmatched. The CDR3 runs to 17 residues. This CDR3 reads CASSPIVGTGVGGEQFF. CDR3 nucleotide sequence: TGTGCCAGCAGCCCAATAGTCGGGACAGGGGTAGGTGGTGAGCAGTTCTTC.

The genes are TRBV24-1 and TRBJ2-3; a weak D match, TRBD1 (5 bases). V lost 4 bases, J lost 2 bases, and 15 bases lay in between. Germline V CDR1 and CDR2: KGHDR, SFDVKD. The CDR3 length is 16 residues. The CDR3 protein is CATSDPTGASTDTQYF. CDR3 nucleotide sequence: TGTGCCACCAGTGACCCTACAGGAGCCTCCACAGATACGCAGTATTTT.

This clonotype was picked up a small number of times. The DNA for the CDR3 is TGTGCCAGCAGCCCTCTGACAGGGGACAATTCACCCCTCCACTTT. Protein sequence: CASSPLTGDNSPLHF. This chain joins TRBV5-6 and TRBJ1-6; 8 nucleotides agree with TRBD1. This CDR3 has 15 amino acids. The V gene end was trimmed by 4 bases and the J gene end by 7 bases; junction bases not matched to a gene: 7. Per germline, CDR1 SGHDT and CDR2 YYEEEE.

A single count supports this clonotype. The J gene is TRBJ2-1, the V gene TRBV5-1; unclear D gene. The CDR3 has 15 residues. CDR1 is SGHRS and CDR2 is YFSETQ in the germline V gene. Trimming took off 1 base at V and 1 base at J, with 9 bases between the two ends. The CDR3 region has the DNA TGCGCCAGCAGCTTGTCCACACAGTCCTACAATGAGCAGTTCTTC. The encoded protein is CASSLSTQSYNEQFF.

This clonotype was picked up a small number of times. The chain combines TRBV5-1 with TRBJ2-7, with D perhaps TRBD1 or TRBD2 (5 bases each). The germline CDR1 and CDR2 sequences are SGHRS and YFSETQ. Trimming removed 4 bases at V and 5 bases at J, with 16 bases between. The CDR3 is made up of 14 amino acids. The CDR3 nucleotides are TGCGCCAGCAGCCCGGCGAGGGGCTTGGACGAGCAGTACTTC. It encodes CASSPARGLDEQYF.

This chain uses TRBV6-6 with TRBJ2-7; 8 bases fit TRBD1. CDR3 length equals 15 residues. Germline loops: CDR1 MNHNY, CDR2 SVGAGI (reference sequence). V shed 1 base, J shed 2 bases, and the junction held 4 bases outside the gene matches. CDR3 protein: CASSYFDRGAYEQYF. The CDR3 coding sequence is TGTGCCAGCAGTTACTTTGACAGGGGCGCCTACGAGCAGTACTTC.

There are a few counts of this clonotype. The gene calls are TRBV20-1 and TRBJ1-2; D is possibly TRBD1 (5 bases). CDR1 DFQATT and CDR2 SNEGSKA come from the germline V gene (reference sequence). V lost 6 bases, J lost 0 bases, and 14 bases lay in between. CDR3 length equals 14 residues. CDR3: CSASGGDSNYGYTF. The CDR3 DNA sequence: TGCAGTGCCTCAGGAGGGGATTCTAACTATGGCTACACCTTC.

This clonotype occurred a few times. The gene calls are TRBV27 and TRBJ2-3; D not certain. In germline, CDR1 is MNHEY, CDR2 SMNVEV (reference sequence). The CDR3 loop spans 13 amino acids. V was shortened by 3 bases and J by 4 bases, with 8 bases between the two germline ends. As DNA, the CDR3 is TGTGCCAGCAGTTTTAACGGCGCAGATACGCAGTATTTT. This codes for CASSFNGADTQYF.

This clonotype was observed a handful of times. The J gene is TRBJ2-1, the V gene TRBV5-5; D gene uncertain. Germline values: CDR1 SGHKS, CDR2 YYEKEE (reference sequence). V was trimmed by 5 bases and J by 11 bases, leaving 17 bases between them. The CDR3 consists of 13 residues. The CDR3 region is CASSSRATQKQFF. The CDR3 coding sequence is TGTGCCAGCAGTTCCCGGGCAACGCAGAAGCAGTTCTTC.

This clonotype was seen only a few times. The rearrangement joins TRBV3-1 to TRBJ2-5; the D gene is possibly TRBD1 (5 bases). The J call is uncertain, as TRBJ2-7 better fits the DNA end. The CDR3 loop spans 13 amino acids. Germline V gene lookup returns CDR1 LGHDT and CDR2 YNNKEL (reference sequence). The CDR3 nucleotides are TGTGCCAGCAGCCAAACAGGTTTGGGCGAGCAGTACTTC. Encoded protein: CASSQTGLGEQYF.

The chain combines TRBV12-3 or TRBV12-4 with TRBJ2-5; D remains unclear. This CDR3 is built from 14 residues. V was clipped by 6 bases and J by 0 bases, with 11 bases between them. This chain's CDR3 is CASSPAVYQETQYF. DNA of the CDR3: TGTGCCAGCAGCCCCGCCGTGTACCAAGAGACCCAGTACTTC.

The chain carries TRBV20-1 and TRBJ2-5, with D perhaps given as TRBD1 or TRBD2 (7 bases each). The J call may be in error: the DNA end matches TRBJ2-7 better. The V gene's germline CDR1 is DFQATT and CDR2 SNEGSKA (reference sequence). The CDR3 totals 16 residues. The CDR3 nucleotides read TGCAGTGCTAGAGGGGGGGGACAGCAGCCAGTATACGAGCAGTACTTC. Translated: CSARGGGQQPVYEQYF.

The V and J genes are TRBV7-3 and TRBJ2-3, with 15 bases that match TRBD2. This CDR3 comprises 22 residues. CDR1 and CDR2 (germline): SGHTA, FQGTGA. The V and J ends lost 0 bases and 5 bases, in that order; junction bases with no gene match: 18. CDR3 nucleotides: TGTGCCAGCAGCTTAACGGCTGAGGGTTTCGGACTAGCGGGGGGGCCAGAAGATACGCAGTATTTT. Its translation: CASSLTAEGFGLAGGPEDTQYF.

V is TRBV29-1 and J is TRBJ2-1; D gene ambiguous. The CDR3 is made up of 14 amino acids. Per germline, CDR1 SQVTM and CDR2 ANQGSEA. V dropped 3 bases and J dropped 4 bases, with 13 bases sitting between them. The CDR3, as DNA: TGCAGCGTTGATCTGGGGATGGGGTACAATGAGCAGTTCTTC. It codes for CSVDLGMGYNEQFF.

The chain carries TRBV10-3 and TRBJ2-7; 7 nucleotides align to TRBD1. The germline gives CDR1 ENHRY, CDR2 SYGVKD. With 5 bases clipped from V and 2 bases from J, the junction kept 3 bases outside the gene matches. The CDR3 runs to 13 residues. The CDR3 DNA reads TGTGCCATCAGTTCCGGGACAGCCTACGAGCAGTACTTC. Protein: CAISSGTAYEQYF.

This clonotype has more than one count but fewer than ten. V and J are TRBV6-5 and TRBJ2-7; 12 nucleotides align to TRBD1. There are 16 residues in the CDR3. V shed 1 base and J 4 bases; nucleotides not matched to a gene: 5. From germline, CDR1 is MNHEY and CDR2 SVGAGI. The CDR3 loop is CASSYLPGQGAYEQYF. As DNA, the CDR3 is TGTGCCAGCAGTTACTTACCGGGACAGGGGGCGTACGAGCAGTACTTC.

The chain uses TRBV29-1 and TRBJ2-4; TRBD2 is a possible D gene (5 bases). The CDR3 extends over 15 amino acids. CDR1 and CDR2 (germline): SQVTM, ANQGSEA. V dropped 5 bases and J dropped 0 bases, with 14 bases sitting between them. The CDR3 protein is CSVQGGPLAKNIQYF. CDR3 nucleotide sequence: TGCAGCGTTCAAGGAGGACCCTTAGCCAAAAACATTCAGTACTTC.

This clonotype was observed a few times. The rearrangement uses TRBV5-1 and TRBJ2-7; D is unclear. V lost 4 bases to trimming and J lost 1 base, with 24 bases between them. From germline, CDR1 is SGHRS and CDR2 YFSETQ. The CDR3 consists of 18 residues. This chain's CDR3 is CASSPGAGGSPGSYEQYF. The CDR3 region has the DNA TGCGCCAGCAGCCCCGGAGCAGGTGGCTCTCCTGGTTCCTACGAGCAGTACTTC.

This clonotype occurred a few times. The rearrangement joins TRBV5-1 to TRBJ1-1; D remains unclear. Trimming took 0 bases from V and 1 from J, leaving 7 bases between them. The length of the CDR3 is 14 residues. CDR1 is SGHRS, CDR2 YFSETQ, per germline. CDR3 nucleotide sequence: TGCGCCAGCAGCTTGGAGTGGGAGAACACTGAAGCTTTCTTT. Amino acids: CASSLEWENTEAFF.

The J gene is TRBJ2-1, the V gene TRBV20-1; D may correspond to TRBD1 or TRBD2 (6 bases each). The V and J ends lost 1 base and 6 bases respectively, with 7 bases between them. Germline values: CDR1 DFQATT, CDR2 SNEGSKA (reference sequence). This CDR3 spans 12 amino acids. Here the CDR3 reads CSARGGANEQFF. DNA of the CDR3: TGCAGTGCTAGAGGGGGGGCCAATGAGCAGTTCTTC.

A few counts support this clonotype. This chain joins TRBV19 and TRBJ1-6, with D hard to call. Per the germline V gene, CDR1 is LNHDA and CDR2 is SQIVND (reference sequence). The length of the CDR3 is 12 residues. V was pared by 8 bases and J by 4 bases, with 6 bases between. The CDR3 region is CASQEYNSPLHF. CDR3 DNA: TGTGCCAGTCAGGAGTATAATTCACCCCTCCACTTT.

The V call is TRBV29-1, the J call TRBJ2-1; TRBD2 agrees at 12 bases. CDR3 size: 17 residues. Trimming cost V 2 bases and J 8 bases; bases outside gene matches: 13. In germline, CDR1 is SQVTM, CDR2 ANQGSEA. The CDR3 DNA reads TGCAGCGTTGAATTTTTGGTGAGACTAGCGGGAGCCTATGAGCAGTTCTTC. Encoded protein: CSVEFLVRLAGAYEQFF.